Presented here are 9 T cell receptor beta chains from one specimen sequenced in a study of early T cells in non-severe SARS-CoV-2 infection (TCRdb year 2021). The protocol used for the library was 5' RACE. The sample was run on a NextSeq 500. TCRdb itself trimmed the public reads at Q25 with fastp, ran MiXCR and retained productive beta chains. A single entry per CDR3 protein holds the most common genes and DNA from its merged rows. This sample has about 68,000 distinct CDR3 sequences in its table, and approximately 10% of those were observed once. The top ten constitute 6.4% of the sample. Input material: whole blood. These receptors came from an adult who was a healthcare worker with PCR-confirmed SARS-CoV-2 infection or an uninfected control (not recorded which).

The V and J genes are TRBV19 and TRBJ2-1, with a possible D match to TRBD1 (6 bases). The CDR3 has 14 amino acids. V was cut by 3 bases and J by 3 bases, with 9 bases left in between. Germline V CDR1 and CDR2: LNHDA, SQIVND (reference sequence). CDR3 sequence reads: CASSMGADYNEQFF. Here the CDR3 DNA reads TGTGCCAGTAGTATGGGGGCGGACTACAATGAGCAGTTCTTC.

This clonotype was counted many times. This chain joins TRBV4-1 and TRBJ1-4, with a tentative D call TRBD1 (6 bases). From germline, CDR1 is MGHRA and CDR2 YSYEKL. Trimming cost V 0 bases and J 1 base, with 12 bases left between them. This CDR3 is 17 amino acids long. The chain's CDR3 is CASSQEKQGGTNEKLFF. The CDR3 nucleotides read TGCGCCAGCAGCCAAGAGAAACAGGGCGGAACTAATGAAAAACTGTTTTTT.

There are a few counts of this clonotype. V and J are TRBV6-2 or TRBV6-3 and TRBJ2-1; 9 nucleotides align to TRBD2. V shed 5 bases, J shed 8 bases, and the junction held 16 bases outside the gene matches. Germline V CDR1 and CDR2: MNHEY, SVGEGT. This CDR3 spans 17 amino acids. This CDR3 is CASSPIPGLAGSDEQFF. Written as DNA, the CDR3 is TGTGCCAGCAGTCCGATCCCGGGACTAGCAGGTAGCGATGAGCAGTTCTTC.

Only a few counts were recorded for this clonotype. The CDR3 is CASSTGQQETQYF. CDR3 coding DNA: TGCGCCAGCAGCACCGGACAGCAAGAGACCCAGTACTTC. This chain connects TRBV5-1 to TRBJ2-5, with D perhaps TRBD1 (6 bases). Trimming took off 4 bases at V and 2 bases at J, with 9 bases between the two ends. This CDR3 region has 13 residues. Germline CDR1 and CDR2: SGHRS and YFSETQ.

The V call is TRBV28, the J call TRBJ2-1; D tentatively reads TRBD1 or TRBD2 (7 bases each). Germline CDR1 MDHEN, CDR2 SYDVKM. This CDR3 is built from 15 residues. V shed 2 bases and J shed 10 bases, with 18 bases lying between them. The CDR3 spells CASSLGRGPGNEQFF. In DNA form, the CDR3 reads TGTGCCAGCAGTTTAGGGAGGGGGCCCGGAAACGAGCAGTTCTTC.

A word on this clonotype: The junction departs from the called germline gene at one end, perhaps through a read error. The chain combines TRBV20-1 with TRBJ2-7; 14 bases line up with TRBD2. CDR3 length equals 12 residues. The germline gives CDR1 DFQATT, CDR2 SNEGSKA (reference sequence). The CDR3 sequence: CSAMGLAGALDF. CDR3 coding DNA: TGCAGTGCTATGGGACTAGCGGGGGCCTTGGACTTC.

This clonotype was counted between two and nine times. The genes are TRBV18 and TRBJ2-7; D is ambiguous. The CDR3 totals 13 residues. Looked up from germline, CDR1 is KGHSH and CDR2 is LQKENI. With 1 base removed from V and 2 bases from J, the gap between germline ends came to 6 bases. In DNA form, the CDR3 reads TGTGCCAGCTCACCACGGAGAGCCTACGAGCAGTACTTC. Amino acids: CASSPRRAYEQYF.

This clonotype was recorded a few times. The chain has TRBV7-2 and TRBJ2-1; 8 bases map to TRBD2. Germline CDR1 SGHTA, CDR2 FQGNSA. Trimming removed 5 bases from V and 6 bases from J; junction bases left unmatched: 6. The length of the CDR3 is 14 residues. This CDR3 reads CASSPRTSSNEQFF. CDR3 bases: TGTGCCAGCAGCCCCAGGACTAGCAGCAATGAGCAGTTCTTC. The variable domain in full, completed from reference TRBV7-2 and TRBJ2-1, reads GAGVSQSPSNKVTEKGKDVELRCDPISGHTALYWYRQSLGQGLEFLIYFQGNSAPDKSGLPSDRFSAERTGGSVSTLTIQRTQQEDSAVYLCASSPRTSSNEQFFGPGTRLTVL.

This clonotype was picked up many times. The chain links TRBV18 to TRBJ2-1, with D perhaps matching TRBD1 or TRBD2 (6 bases each). V lost 2 bases to trimming and J lost 0 bases, with 14 bases between them. Per germline, CDR1 KGHSH and CDR2 LQKENI. This CDR3 has 17 residues. The CDR3 here is CASSPKQGGGSYNEQFF. CDR3 nucleotides: TGTGCCAGCTCACCAAAACAGGGAGGAGGCTCCTACAATGAGCAGTTCTTC. The entire variable domain, with the rest obtained from reference TRBV18 and TRBJ2-1, is as follows: NAGVMQNPRHLVRRRGQEARLRCSPMKGHSHVYWYRQLPEEGLKFMVYLQKENIIDESGMPKERFSAEFPKEGPSILRIQQVVRGDSAAYFCASSPKQGGGSYNEQFFGPGTRLTVL.